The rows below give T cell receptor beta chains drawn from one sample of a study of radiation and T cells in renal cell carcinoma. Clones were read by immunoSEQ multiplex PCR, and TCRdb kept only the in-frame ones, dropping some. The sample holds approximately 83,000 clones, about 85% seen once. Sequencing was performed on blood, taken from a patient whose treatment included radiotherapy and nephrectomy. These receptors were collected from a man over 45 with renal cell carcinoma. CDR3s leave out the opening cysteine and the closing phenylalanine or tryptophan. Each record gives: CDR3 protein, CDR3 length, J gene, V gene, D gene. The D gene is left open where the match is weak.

ASSLVGQGIEAF | 12 | TRBJ1-1 | TRBV7-2 | TRBD1
ASSTGGKTQY | 10 | TRBJ2-5 | TRBV2 | NA
SVGEFSNQPQH | 11 | TRBJ1-5 | TRBV29-1 | NA
ASSIGSGAVRETEAF | 15 | TRBJ1-1 | TRBV19 | NA
TSVTGGEQF | 9 | TRBJ2-1 | TRBV29-1 | NA
ASSDSGTRCT | 10 | TRBJ1-2 | TRBV2 | NA
ASSRGTGDTYGYT | 13 | TRBJ1-2 | TRBV6-5 | TRBD1
ASSPDSANTGELF | 13 | TRBJ2-2 | TRBV9 | NA
ASSRTAYGYT | 10 | TRBJ1-2 | TRBV27 | NA
ASSEDRTYEQY | 11 | TRBJ2-7 | TRBV5-4 | NA
ASSFGGKQY | 9 | TRBJ2-7 | TRBV28 | NA
AISESERNTDTQY | 13 | TRBJ2-3 | TRBV10-3 | NA
ASTPQGSYGYT | 11 | TRBJ1-2 | TRBV19 | NA
ASSRGLRAFETQY | 13 | TRBJ2-5 | TRBV14 | NA
ASITTGTGQPQH | 12 | TRBJ1-5 | TRBV28 | NA
ASSIDWAPDTGELF | 14 | TRBJ2-2 | TRBV19 | NA
ASSPPGRTGNTIY | 13 | TRBJ1-3 | TRBV18 | NA
ASSPTGQYGYT | 11 | TRBJ1-2 | TRBV18 | NA
ASSQGTGGKDTGELF | 15 | TRBJ2-2 | TRBV4-3 | TRBD1
ASSPGAANSYEQY | 13 | TRBJ2-7 | TRBV11-2 | NA
ASSLWVSGTEAF | 12 | TRBJ1-1 | TRBV5-8 | NA
ASSLGYGLRVSTDTQY | 16 | TRBJ2-3 | TRBV7-6 | NA
AWSSRGGIYGYT | 12 | TRBJ1-2 | TRBV30 | NA
ASSAGALANEKLF | 13 | TRBJ1-4 | TRBV5-1 | NA
ASSLAGRTEAF | 11 | TRBJ1-1 | TRBV7-3 | NA
ATSQGANGAEAF | 12 | TRBJ1-1 | TRBV15 | NA
AISALSRISYEQY | 13 | TRBJ2-7 | TRBV10-3 | NA
ASSQDGVGTDTQY | 13 | TRBJ2-3 | TRBV4-2 | NA
ASTGTSGGASHEQF | 14 | TRBJ2-1 | TRBV5-1 | TRBD2
ASRTPRDSQETQY | 13 | TRBJ2-5 | TRBV5-1 | TRBD1
ASKPTGADGYT | 11 | TRBJ1-2 | TRBV12-5 | TRBD1
AWSVPDRHTEAF | 12 | TRBJ1-1 | TRBV30 | TRBD1
ASSLSGGATGELF | 13 | TRBJ2-2 | TRBV6-1 | TRBD2
ASTESLSQGGGYT | 13 | TRBJ1-2 | TRBV6-1 | NA
ASSLSANSGNTIY | 13 | TRBJ1-3 | TRBV7-8 | NA
ASRLPGGELF | 10 | TRBJ2-2 | TRBV6-5 | NA
ASSLGAGVDTQY | 12 | TRBJ2-3 | TRBV28 | TRBD2
SVESSLNTGELF | 12 | TRBJ2-2 | TRBV29-1 | NA
AWNGGGEKLF | 10 | TRBJ1-4 | TRBV30 | NA
ASSLGHTGELF | 11 | TRBJ2-2 | TRBV7-7 | NA
ASSLDSGRRTRGEQF | 15 | TRBJ2-1 | TRBV7-2 | TRBD2
ASSFGHGTHEKLF | 13 | TRBJ1-4 | TRBV5-1 | NA